One and the same sample provided the 4 T cell receptor beta chains below, sequenced in a study of T cell clusters in autoimmune cytopenias (dated by TCRdb to between 2017 and 2020). The listed sequencing device is Illumina MiSeq. TRB rearrangements were amplified by multiplex PCR following a touch-down protocol, with the TRB-A and TRB-B primer pools mixed in one tube. The reads went through TCRdb reprocessing, and each CDR3 protein sequence gets one entry with no DNA. The sample's records list some 2,000 distinct CDR3 sequences. The ten largest account for 25% to 30% of the sample. TRB amplification used 250 ng of peripheral blood genomic DNA, tens of thousands of genome equivalents, per sample. The sample consisted of peripheral blood. These TCRs come from a human donor with an autoimmune cytopenia or autoimmune hepatitis (not recorded which).

This clonotype shows up as large (0.1 to 1%) by frequency. The V call is TRBV6-5, the J call TRBJ2-2; there is no DNA to check the TCRdb D call of TRBD1. The CDR3 extends over 14 amino acids. Germline V lookup: CDR1 MNHEY, CDR2 SVGAGI. CDR3 sequence: CASSYGDRVRELFF.

Judged by frequency, this clonotype is medium-sized. The CDR3: CASSYGDSNTEAFF. V is TRBV6-5 and J is TRBJ1-1; lacking DNA, the TRBD1 call made by TCRdb goes unchecked. This CDR3 spans 14 amino acids. Germline V lookup: CDR1 MNHEY, CDR2 SVGAGI.

This clonotype is classed as medium-sized by frequency. The chain joins TRBV6-5 to TRBJ2-3; TCRdb proposes TRBD1, but this gene call is untestable without DNA. Germline CDR1 is MNHEY and CDR2 is SVGAGI. CDR3 length: 16 residues. This CDR3 is CASESTLTGAADTQYF.

The chain carries TRBV11-2 and TRBJ2-7; TCRdb's D gene call, TRBD1, goes unchecked for lack of DNA. Germline V gene sequence: CDR1 SGHAT, CDR2 FQNNGV. This CDR3 has 12 residues. CDR3 sequence reads: CASSLDSYEQYF.